The present T cell receptor beta chain was sequenced within a study of T cells in Graves' hyperthyroidism and ophthalmopathy. The germline V gene encodes CDR1 DFQATT and CDR2 SNEGSKA (reference sequence). With 0 bases removed from V and 7 bases from J, the gap between germline ends came to 3 bases. This CDR3 is built from 11 residues. Study-wide results and limits: Expanded thyroid clonotypes (above 0.001) were mostly also found in blood.

It was RNA transcripts that yielded the amplified TCR beta CDR3 regions. Initially, a first-round RT-PCR of the TCR CDR3 employed the HTBI primer set. Each CDR3 protein is one row after TCRdb ran MiXCR on the multiplex PCR reads. Of hundreds of thousands of distinct CDR3 sequences in the sample, over 40% were seen once. As regards this clonotype: Antigen: not known.

The chain uses TRBV20-1 and TRBJ2-2; D call uncertain. The sequencing input was peripheral blood or thyroid tissue (not recorded which). This sequence was found in an adult man with Graves' disease, either hyperthyroidism or ophthalmopathy (not recorded which). As DNA, the CDR3 is TGCAGTGCTAGAGAGGGCGGGGAGCTGTTTTTT. Its translation is CSAREGGELFF.